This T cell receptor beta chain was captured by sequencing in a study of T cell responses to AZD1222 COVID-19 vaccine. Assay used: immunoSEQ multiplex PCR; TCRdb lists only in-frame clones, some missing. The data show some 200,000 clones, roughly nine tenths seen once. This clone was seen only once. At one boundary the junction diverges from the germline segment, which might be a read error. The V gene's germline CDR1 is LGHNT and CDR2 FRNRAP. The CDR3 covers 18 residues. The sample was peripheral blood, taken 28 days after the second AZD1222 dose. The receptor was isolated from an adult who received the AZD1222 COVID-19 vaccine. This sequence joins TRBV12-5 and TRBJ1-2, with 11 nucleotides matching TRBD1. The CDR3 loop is CASGLTWDRGFLYYGYTF. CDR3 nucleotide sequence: TGTGCTAGCGGTTTGACCTGGGACAGGGGGTTTTTGTACTATGGCTACACCTTC.